What follows are 30 T cell receptor beta chains derived from one specimen sequenced in a study of cytomegalovirus exposure and HLA in healthy donors. PCR used 60 Vbeta primers and 13 Jbeta primers. Clones were read by immunoSEQ multiplex PCR, and TCRdb kept only the in-frame ones, dropping some. The sample has some 150,000 clones; about 80% are singletons. The specimen sequenced was PBMCs. Receptor source: a man between 18 and 29 years old in good health and CMV-seropositive.

The rearrangement joins TRBV7-9 to TRBJ1-1, with D possibly TRBD1 on 5 matching bases. Between the trimmed V and J ends, which lost 0 bases and 0 bases, there was a span of 8 bases. CDR3 length: 15 residues. Germline V lookup: CDR1 SEHNR, CDR2 FQNEAQ (reference sequence). The CDR3 is CASSLAQGMNTEAFF. CDR3 nucleotide sequence: TGTGCCAGCAGCTTAGCGCAGGGCATGAACACTGAAGCTTTCTTT.

The chain couples TRBV13 to TRBJ1-5; D not resolved. The V and J ends lost 3 bases and 1 base respectively, with 7 bases between them. In germline, CDR1 is PRHDT, CDR2 FYEKMQ (reference sequence). The CDR3 has 14 amino acids. The CDR3 DNA sequence: TGTGCCAGCAGCTTTGGAGGGAGCAATCAGCCCCAGCATTTT. Amino acids: CASSFGGSNQPQHF. Full variable domain (rest looked up from reference TRBV13 and TRBJ1-5): AAGVIQSPRHLIKEKRETATLKCYPIPRHDTVYWYQQGPGQDPQFLISFYEKMQSDKGSIPDRFSAQQFSDYHSELNMSSLELGDSALYFCASSFGGSNQPQHFGDGTRLSIL.

This chain uses TRBV10-1 with TRBJ2-3; TRBD1 matches 10 bases. With 8 bases clipped from V and 1 base from J, the junction kept 6 bases outside the gene matches. The CDR3 is made up of 15 amino acids. Germline lookup yields CDR1 WNHNN and CDR2 SYGVQD (reference sequence). The CDR3 coding sequence is TGCGCCAGCGCTCCCGGGACAGGGGGCACAGATACGCAGTATTTT. Protein sequence: CASAPGTGGTDTQYF.

The chain uses TRBV27 and TRBJ2-7, with 10 bases lining up with TRBD1. Germline values: CDR1 MNHEY, CDR2 SMNVEV (reference sequence). The CDR3 sequence is 14 residues long. V lost 5 bases, J lost 2 bases, and 3 bases stayed unmatched. The chain's CDR3 is CASSQGQGAYEQYF. CDR3 bases: TGTGCCAGCAGTCAAGGACAGGGGGCCTACGAGCAGTACTTC.

This clone appeared a few times. This chain connects TRBV5-1 to TRBJ1-3, with D hard to call. Deletions cut 0 bases from V and 2 bases from J, with 9 bases between. The CDR3 is 15 residues long. Germline V gives CDR1 SGHRS, CDR2 YFSETQ. The CDR3 region is CASSLAPAPGNTIYF. The CDR3 nucleotides read TGCGCCAGCAGCTTGGCCCCTGCGCCTGGAAACACCATATATTTT.

The genes are TRBV5-6 and TRBJ1-1; tentatively, D is TRBD1 (5 bases). V lost 0 bases, J lost 7 bases, and 10 bases lay in between. This CDR3 contains 13 residues. Germline-derived CDR1 and CDR2 are SGHDT and YYEEEE. For the CDR3, the DNA is TGTGCCAGCAGCTTGGCAGGGAAGGTTGAAGCTTTCTTT. It codes for CASSLAGKVEAFF.

The chain recombines TRBV10-3 with TRBJ2-2; TRBD1 matches at 10 bases. V lost 3 bases to trimming and J lost 5 bases; unmatched junction nucleotides: 6. Germline V gives CDR1 ENHRY, CDR2 SYGVKD. The CDR3 spans 16 residues. CDR3 coding DNA: TGTGCCATCAGTGACGGGGACAGGGGAGAGACCGGGGAGCTGTTTTTT. Its protein is CAISDGDRGETGELFF.

The chain carries TRBV7-6 and TRBJ2-7, with a tentative D call TRBD2 (7 bases). V was shortened by 3 bases and J by 5 bases, with 11 bases between the two germline ends. This CDR3 region has 13 residues. Germline V gene data show CDR1 as SGHVS and CDR2 as FNYEAQ. Written as DNA, the CDR3 is TGTGCCAGCAGCTTGGGGGGGGCTAACGAGCAGTACTTC. Translation: CASSLGGANEQYF.

The V and J genes are TRBV10-3 and TRBJ2-4; D is possibly TRBD2 (5 bases). Germline V gene data show CDR1 as ENHRY and CDR2 as SYGVKD. The CDR3 consists of 21 residues. The V end was cut by 2 bases, the J end by 0 bases, with 26 bases between. This CDR3 is CAISENSGPVDSSRAKNIQYF. The CDR3 nucleotides read TGTGCCATCAGTGAGAACTCTGGACCGGTTGATTCTAGCAGAGCCAAAAACATTCAGTACTTC.

This rearrangement joins TRBV7-9 to TRBJ2-5, with 12 nucleotides matching TRBD2. CDR1 is SEHNR and CDR2 is FQNEAQ in the germline V gene (reference sequence). The V gene end was trimmed by 7 bases and the J gene end by 2 bases; junction bases not matched to a gene: 5. The CDR3 is 15 amino acids. CDR3 loop: CASNLAGGIQETQYF. For the CDR3, the DNA is TGTGCCAGCAACCTAGCGGGAGGGATTCAAGAGACCCAGTACTTC.

The V and J genes are TRBV5-1 and TRBJ2-7; 8 bases are shared with TRBD1. The CDR3 length is 14 residues. CDR1 is SGHRS and CDR2 is YFSETQ in the germline V gene. The V and J ends lost 3 bases and 0 bases, in that order; junction bases with no gene match: 2. CDR3 protein: CASSWGQASYEQYF. The CDR3 bases are TGCGCCAGCAGCTGGGGACAGGCCTCCTACGAGCAGTACTTC.

The chain couples TRBV19 to TRBJ2-2, with D unclear. This CDR3 is 13 amino acids long. Germline CDR1 LNHDA, CDR2 SQIVND (reference sequence). V was clipped by 3 bases and J by 6 bases, with 8 bases between them. The CDR3 spells CASSMRPSGELFF. As DNA, the CDR3 is TGTGCCAGTAGTATGCGGCCGTCCGGGGAGCTGTTTTTT.

This chain uses TRBV11-2 with TRBJ2-7; 12 bases fit TRBD2. Germline CDR1 reads SGHAT; CDR2 reads FQNNGV. CDR3 length: 16 residues. J lost 6 bases, V lost 5 bases, and 11 bases had no gene match. DNA for the CDR3: TGTGCCAGCAGCGCCCGGCTAGCGGGAGGGCTCGGCGAGCAGTACTTC. This encodes CASSARLAGGLGEQYF.

The chain is built from TRBV5-1 and TRBJ1-2, with TRBD1 matching over 8 bases. The junction had 8 bases not matched to a gene; V was cut back by 3 bases and J by 4 bases. CDR3 length: 15 amino acids. Per the germline V gene, CDR1 is SGHRS and CDR2 is YFSETQ. The CDR3 coding sequence is TGCGCCAGCAGCTCGACAGGGGAGGTTGGCTATGGCTACACCTTC. Amino acids: CASSSTGEVGYGYTF. Together with reference TRBV5-1 and TRBJ1-2, the CDR3 gives the full variable domain: KAGVTQTPRYLIKTRGQQVTLSCSPISGHRSVSWYQQTPGQGLQFLFEYFSETQRNKGNFPGRFSGRQFSNSRSEMNVSTLELGDSALYLCASSSTGEVGYGYTFGSGTRLTVV.

This chain connects TRBV4-1 to TRBJ2-3; D is possibly TRBD2 (6 bases). V lost 0 bases and J 2 bases, leaving 12 bases between the germline ends. This CDR3 has 16 amino acids. Germline V gives CDR1 MGHRA, CDR2 YSYEKL. The CDR3 sequence: CASSQEVADATDTQYF. As DNA, the CDR3 is TGCGCCAGCAGCCAAGAGGTAGCGGATGCCACAGATACGCAGTATTTT.

This chain connects TRBV18 to TRBJ2-1; 10 nucleotides agree with TRBD1. The V gene's germline CDR1 is KGHSH and CDR2 LQKENI. J gave up 6 bases and V 1 base, and 3 bases lay outside the gene matches. The CDR3 covers 15 residues. The CDR3 DNA follows: TGTGCCAGCTCACCACGAGGGACAGGGGCCAATGAGCAGTTCTTC. Amino acid sequence: CASSPRGTGANEQFF.

The chain links TRBV2 to TRBJ2-1, with 7 positions matching TRBD1. Germline CDR1 SNHLY, CDR2 FYNNEI. The CDR3 contains 14 residues. With 9 bases clipped from V and 8 bases from J, the junction kept 13 bases outside the gene matches. CDR3 amino acids: CASARGTEIDEQFF. The CDR3 DNA is TGTGCCAGTGCTAGGGGGACAGAGATCGATGAGCAGTTCTTC.

This clone was picked up one time. The rearrangement links TRBV6-5 to TRBJ1-2; D is uncertain. The CDR3 sequence is 14 residues long. V was cut by 5 bases and J by 4 bases, with 14 bases left in between. CDR1 is MNHEY and CDR2 is SVGAGI in the germline V gene. The CDR3 sequence is CASSPSRSFYGYTF. The CDR3 DNA reads as TGTGCCAGCAGTCCCTCGCGGTCGTTCTATGGCTACACCTTC.

The V and J genes are TRBV19 and TRBJ1-5; no reliable D call. Looked up from germline, CDR1 is LNHDA and CDR2 is SQIVND (reference sequence). Trimming left V 6 bases short and J 5 bases short, with 8 bases between. The CDR3 has 12 residues. The DNA for the CDR3 is TGTGCCAGTAGCTTCCGCGATCAGCCCCAGCATTTT. This translates into CASSFRDQPQHF.

The V and J genes are TRBV5-8 and TRBJ1-2; possibly TRBD1 for D (6 bases). Trimming cost V 5 bases and J 8 bases, with 16 bases left between them. This CDR3 spans 13 amino acids. Germline V CDR1 and CDR2: SGHTS, YDEGEE. The CDR3 spells CASRMTGYQGYTF. The CDR3 DNA follows: TGTGCCAGCAGGATGACAGGATACCAGGGCTACACCTTC.

The rearrangement uses TRBV6-4 and TRBJ2-3; 11 bases fit TRBD2. Germline V gene sequence: CDR1 MRHNA, CDR2 SNTAGT. The junction had 6 bases not matched to a gene; V was cut back by 8 bases and J by 2 bases. The CDR3 length is 15 residues. This CDR3 reads CASSIAGGNTDTQYF. The CDR3 region has the DNA TGTGCCAGCTCTATAGCGGGAGGGAACACAGATACGCAGTATTTT.

The chain carries TRBV7-9 and TRBJ1-1; TRBD1 might be the D (5 bases). This CDR3 spans 17 amino acids. In germline, CDR1 is SEHNR, CDR2 FQNEAQ (reference sequence). The V gene lost 2 bases and the J gene lost 5 bases, with 21 bases spanning the gap. The CDR3 nucleotides read TGTGCCAGCAGCTTACCTCAGACAGTAGGGCGATGGACTGAAGCTTTCTTT. Protein sequence: CASSLPQTVGRWTEAFF.

The chain has TRBV19 and TRBJ1-2; 8 bases map to TRBD1. Trimming took 3 bases from V and 4 from J; bases not matched to a gene: 4. Germline V CDR1 and CDR2: LNHDA, SQIVND (reference sequence). This CDR3 spans 14 amino acids. The CDR3 spells CASSMDRVTYGYTF. Here the CDR3 DNA reads TGTGCCAGTAGTATGGACAGGGTGACCTATGGCTACACCTTC.

This chain links TRBV18 with TRBJ1-1, with unresolved D. The length of the CDR3 is 15 residues. Germline assignment: CDR1 KGHSH and CDR2 LQKENI. Trimming removed 2 bases at V and 1 base at J, with 11 bases between. CDR3 nucleotide sequence: TGTGCCAGCTCACCAGGCGGCAGCCGGAACACTGAAGCTTTCTTT. As protein: CASSPGGSRNTEAFF.

The chain links TRBV11-3 to TRBJ1-1, with TRBD1 matching over 7 bases. CDR3 length: 13 amino acids. Trimming cost V 5 bases and J 3 bases; bases outside gene matches: 3. From germline, CDR1 is SGHNT and CDR2 YENEEA. As DNA, the CDR3 is TGTGCCAGCAGCAAAGACAGGGACACTGAAGCTTTCTTT. This codes for CASSKDRDTEAFF. The variable domain in full, with the rest retrieved from reference TRBV11-3 and TRBJ1-1, is EAGVVQSPRYKIIEKKQPVAFWCNPISGHNTLYWYLQNLGQGPELLIRYENEEAVDDSQLPKDRFSAERLKGVDSTLKIQPAELGDSAVYLCASSKDRDTEAFFGQGTRLTVV.

The rearrangement links TRBV19 to TRBJ1-1; no reliable D call. Looked up from germline, CDR1 is LNHDA and CDR2 is SQIVND (reference sequence). The CDR3 has 13 residues. The V end was cut by 3 bases, the J end by 5 bases, with 10 bases between. CDR3 coding DNA: TGTGCCAGTAGTATCGGGGTGATGACTGAAGCTTTCTTT. It translates to CASSIGVMTEAFF. Together with reference TRBV19 and TRBJ1-1, the CDR3 gives the full variable domain: DGGITQSPKYLFRKEGQNVTLSCEQNLNHDAMYWYRQDPGQGLRLIYYSQIVNDFQKGDIAEGYSVSREKKESFPLTVTSAQKNPTAFYLCASSIGVMTEAFFGQGTRLTVV.

The rearrangement joins TRBV19 to TRBJ2-7; 7 bases are a match to TRBD1. Germline CDR1 and CDR2: LNHDA and SQIVND (reference sequence). Losses at the gene ends were 6 bases for V and 3 bases for J; bases not matched to a gene: 11. This CDR3 has 15 residues. CDR3: CASSIDAGQVYEQYF. Here the CDR3 DNA reads TGTGCCAGTAGCATCGACGCCGGACAGGTCTACGAGCAGTACTTC.

This clone was found a few times. The chain links TRBV29-1 to TRBJ1-1, with 7 bases identical to TRBD1. J gave up 3 bases and V 7 bases, and 8 bases lay outside the gene matches. The germline V gene encodes CDR1 SQVTM and CDR2 ANQGSEA. There are 13 residues in the CDR3. This CDR3 is CSAWTGRDTEAFF. CDR3 DNA sequence: TGCAGCGCCTGGACAGGCCGGGACACTGAAGCTTTCTTT.

V and J are TRBV4-1 and TRBJ1-4, with unresolved D. V was shortened by 2 bases and J by 4 bases, with 8 bases between the two germline ends. Germline V gene sequence: CDR1 MGHRA, CDR2 YSYEKL. The length of the CDR3 is 14 residues. CDR3 protein: CASSQRESNEKLFF. The CDR3 nucleotides are TGCGCCAGCAGCCAAAGGGAGAGTAATGAAAAACTGTTTTTT.

This chain connects TRBV7-9 to TRBJ2-7; perhaps TRBD2 as D (6 bases). V was cut by 5 bases and J by 5 bases, with 13 bases left in between. CDR1 SEHNR and CDR2 FQNEAQ come from the germline V gene (reference sequence). The CDR3 runs 13 residues. This CDR3 reads CASSPRRGNEQYF. CDR3 bases: TGTGCCAGCAGCCCTCGCCGGGGGAACGAGCAGTACTTC.